This is a list of T cell receptor beta chains from one sample in a study of CD4 T cells in relation to SARS-CoV-2 and coronaviruses. Sequencing used immunoSEQ multiplex PCR; TCRdb keeps in-frame clones, though not all of them. The table records about 25,000 clones, 60% to 85% of them present only once. Antigen specificity for these receptors is unknown. Input material: CD4+ T cells from PBMCs, cultured in vitro. Source of these receptors: a human donor in good health. The CDR3 runs from the conserved cysteine through the conserved F or W. The D gene is left open where the match is weak. The size of a clone is reported for some rows only, either as once, few or many, or as a class for expanded clones.

V	J	D	size	CDR3
TRBV28	TRBJ2-7	.	.	CASRSGTHEQYF
TRBV19	TRBJ2-2	.	few	CASSPQMAGELFF
TRBV9	TRBJ2-5	.	once	CASSVATEETQYF
TRBV2	TRBJ2-3	.	.	CASSERGYLGNTQYF
TRBV19	TRBJ1-2	.	.	CASRRGAGNYGYTF
TRBV19	TRBJ2-3	TRBD1	.	CASGQATDTQYF
TRBV10-3	TRBJ1-5	.	few	CAISEGGHLNQPQHF
TRBV5-4	TRBJ2-1	.	.	CASSLDTAGQFF
TRBV5-1	TRBJ1-4	.	few	CASSLAPQTNEKLFF
TRBV9	TRBJ2-3	.	.	CASSALPVSTDTQYF
TRBV6-1	TRBJ1-5	.	.	CASSDRQGPDQPQHF
TRBV19	TRBJ2-3	.	.	CASSIGDTDTQYF
TRBV13	TRBJ1-6	.	.	CASSLEGGAGNSPLHF
TRBV18	TRBJ2-7	.	few	CASSPEGGGEQYF
TRBV12-3/TRBV12-4	TRBJ2-3	.	.	CASSKGNTDTQYF
TRBV2	TRBJ2-7	.	.	CASSEPGLPYEQYF
TRBV29-1	TRBJ1-1	TRBD1	.	CSVEDLSPTGVLAFF
TRBV12-5	TRBJ1-5	.	.	CASALEGNQPQHF
TRBV7-2	TRBJ1-5	TRBD1	.	CASSVTGSNQPQHF
TRBV25-1	TRBJ2-7	TRBD1	once	CASRGGTGFSEQYF
TRBV6-5	TRBJ2-3	.	.	CASSYSEGYRDTQYF
TRBV18	TRBJ2-5	TRBD2	.	CASSPTGLAGGQETQYF
TRBV5-6	TRBJ1-2	TRBD1	once	CASSLTDRVDGYTF
TRBV6-5	TRBJ2-7	.	once	CASRAGRGRIYEQYF
TRBV2	TRBJ1-5	.	.	CASRGTYNQPQHF
TRBV2	TRBJ1-4	TRBD1	.	CASREQGAPNEKLFF